The 25 T cell receptor beta chains below were found in one sample sequenced in a study of cytomegalovirus exposure and HLA in healthy donors. In the PCR, 60 Vbeta and 13 Jbeta primers were used. Measured with immunoSEQ multiplex PCR; TCRdb has only the in-frame clones, and not every one. Of 130,000 to 150,000 clones detected, approximately 80% appear once; the ten largest clones hold around 3.7%. Sequences were obtained from PBMCs. These TCRs come from a man between 18 and 35 years old in good health and CMV-seronegative.

V is TRBV19 and J is TRBJ2-7; 7 bases are a match to TRBD1. Germline V gene data show CDR1 as LNHDA and CDR2 as SQIVND (reference sequence). Trimming cost V 5 bases and J 0 bases; bases outside gene matches: 7. The CDR3 contains 15 residues. The CDR3 coding sequence is TGTGCCAGTAGTCCATATGGACAGGTCTCCTACGAGCAGTACTTC. Its translation: CASSPYGQVSYEQYF.

V is TRBV5-6 and J is TRBJ2-1; D might be TRBD2 (5 bases). The CDR3 runs to 15 residues. The germline V gene encodes CDR1 SGHDT and CDR2 YYEEEE. Trimming shortened V by 4 bases and J by 0 bases, and 11 bases separated the two germline ends. The CDR3 sequence: CASSPGRGSYNEQFF. CDR3 DNA sequence: TGTGCCAGCAGCCCAGGACGGGGCTCCTACAATGAGCAGTTCTTC.

The chain employs TRBV27 and TRBJ2-7; D is unresolved. There are 18 residues in the CDR3. The germline V and J ends were trimmed by 1 base and 0 bases, with 19 bases remaining between them. CDR1 and CDR2 from the germline V gene are MNHEY and SMNVEV (reference sequence). Written as DNA, the CDR3 is TGTGCCAGCAGTTTATTATTAGAGGTTGTGGGTTTCTCCTACGAGCAGTACTTC. Protein product: CASSLLLEVVGFSYEQYF.

The genes are TRBV7-3 and TRBJ1-2; TRBD1 matches at 9 bases. With V trimmed by 0 bases and J by 5 bases, 10 bases remained unmatched. Germline assignment: CDR1 SGHTA and CDR2 FQGTGA. The CDR3 spans 17 residues. For the CDR3, the DNA is TGTGCCAGCAGCTTAACGAGCCTCGGGACAGGGAGTTATGGCTACACCTTC. Translating it yields CASSLTSLGTGSYGYTF.

V is TRBV5-6 and J is TRBJ2-7, with TRBD2 identical over 8 bases. Germline CDR1 SGHDT, CDR2 YYEEEE. With V trimmed by 6 bases and J by 3 bases, 8 bases remained unmatched. This CDR3 has 14 residues. CDR3 DNA sequence: TGTGCCAGCATCCTCCGGGGGACTAGCTACGAGCAGTACTTC. Translation gives CASILRGTSYEQYF. Together with reference TRBV5-6 and TRBJ2-7, the CDR3 gives the full variable domain: DAGVTQSPTHLIKTRGQQVTLRCSPKSGHDTVSWYQQALGQGPQFIFQYYEEEERQRGNFPDRFSGHQFPNYSSELNVNALLLGDSALYLCASILRGTSYEQYFGPGTRLTVT.

Comments on this clone: Its ends do not fully match the called genes, so a read error is possible. V is TRBV30 and J is TRBJ2-3; 7 bases fit TRBD2. CDR1 GTSNPN and CDR2 SVGIG come from the germline V gene (reference sequence). The CDR3 is 14 residues long. The CDR3 region has the DNA TGTGCCTGGCGTGTGGCGGGGGACACAGATACGCAGTATTTT. Amino acid sequence: CAWRVAGDTDTQYF.

This clone was found a few times. The rearrangement links TRBV2 to TRBJ2-5; D might be TRBD1 (6 bases). Germline V gives CDR1 SNHLY, CDR2 FYNNEI. The CDR3 loop spans 14 amino acids. Trimming shortened V by 6 bases and J by 3 bases, and 14 bases separated the two germline ends. CDR3 nucleotides: TGTGCCAGCAGACCCAGGACAGTAGAAGAGACCCAGTACTTC. Protein sequence: CASRPRTVEETQYF.

The rearrangement uses TRBV19 and TRBJ2-7; possibly TRBD1 for D (5 bases). The V gene's germline CDR1 is LNHDA and CDR2 SQIVND (reference sequence). The CDR3 spans 15 residues. V lost 1 base and J lost 1, with 11 bases in between. CDR3 nucleotide sequence: TGTGCCAGTAGTATAGTTCACAGGAAATCCTACGAGCAGTACTTC. It specifies CASSIVHRKSYEQYF.

The sample holds a few counts of this clone. This rearrangement joins TRBV27 to TRBJ1-4; 7 bases align to TRBD1. The CDR3 sequence is 15 residues long. The J segment lost 5 bases and the V segment lost 3 bases, leaving 6 bases of the junction unmatched. The germline gives CDR1 MNHEY, CDR2 SMNVEV (reference sequence). CDR3: CASSLTGLTNEKLFF. CDR3 in DNA: TGTGCCAGCAGTTTGACAGGGCTTACGAATGAAAAACTGTTTTTT.

The chain joins TRBV7-9 to TRBJ2-1; D might be TRBD1 (5 bases). Germline V gives CDR1 SEHNR, CDR2 FQNEAQ (reference sequence). The CDR3 is made up of 12 amino acids. V was shortened by 5 bases and J by 8 bases, with 10 bases between the two germline ends. CDR3 bases: TGTGCCAGCAGCCGACAGCAGGATGAGCAGTTCTTC. Residues: CASSRQQDEQFF.

This chain connects TRBV28 to TRBJ2-7; 7 positions agree with TRBD2. Per germline, CDR1 MDHEN and CDR2 SYDVKM. After removal of 7 bases from V and 1 base from J, the junction contained 4 bases not matched to a gene. The CDR3 loop spans 13 amino acids. CDR3 residues: CASTGTTSYEQYF. The CDR3 coding sequence is TGTGCCAGCACCGGGACTACATCCTACGAGCAGTACTTC.

V is TRBV18 and J is TRBJ1-3; TRBD1 might be the D (5 bases). Germline assignment: CDR1 KGHSH and CDR2 LQKENI. The germline V and J ends were trimmed by 0 bases and 4 bases, with 16 bases remaining between them. The CDR3 is 17 residues long. Here the CDR3 reads CASSPPTAGRRGNTIYF. In DNA, the CDR3 is TGTGCCAGCTCACCACCTACGGCAGGGAGGCGCGGAAACACCATATATTTT.

This clone was recorded once. CDR3 DNA: TGTGCCAGCAGTGGGGGGGACTTAGCCTACGAGCAGTACTTC. This translates into CASSGGDLAYEQYF. The chain couples TRBV6-1 to TRBJ2-7; D might be TRBD2 (6 bases). The CDR3 consists of 14 residues. With 4 bases removed from V and 2 bases from J, the gap between germline ends came to 12 bases. From germline, CDR1 is MNHNS and CDR2 SASEGT.

The chain carries TRBV19 and TRBJ2-7; D might be TRBD1 (5 bases). CDR1 and CDR2 (germline): LNHDA, SQIVND (reference sequence). The V end lost 7 bases, the J end lost 2 bases, and 12 bases lay between the germline ends. The length of the CDR3 is 13 residues. CDR3 in DNA: TGTGCCAGTAAAGGACACCAAGCCTACGAGCAGTACTTC. It codes for CASKGHQAYEQYF.

The chain couples TRBV29-1 to TRBJ1-5; D remains ambiguous. V lost 6 bases to trimming and J lost 0 bases, with 6 bases between them. The germline V gene encodes CDR1 SQVTM and CDR2 ANQGSEA. The CDR3 spans 12 residues. CDR3 sequence: CSVGISNQPQHF. In nucleotides, the CDR3 is TGCAGCGTCGGGATTAGCAATCAGCCCCAGCATTTT.

The rearrangement links TRBV10-1 to TRBJ2-7; TRBD1 agrees at 7 bases. Germline-derived CDR1 and CDR2 are WNHNN and SYGVQD (reference sequence). This CDR3 has 15 residues. J gave up 6 bases and V 0 bases, and 8 bases lay outside the gene matches. CDR3 sequence (DNA): TGCGCCAGCAGTGAGTCTGGGGACAGAGTTGCCGAGCAGTACTTC. The encoded protein is CASSESGDRVAEQYF.

The rearrangement uses TRBV5-6 and TRBJ2-1; D unclear. From germline, CDR1 is SGHDT and CDR2 YYEEEE. The CDR3 extends over 14 amino acids. The V and J ends lost 0 bases and 9 bases respectively, with 13 bases between them. DNA of the CDR3: TGTGCCAGCAGCTTGGCCGGAGCCCCGGGTGAGCAGTTCTTC. It translates to CASSLAGAPGEQFF.

The chain carries TRBV11-2 and TRBJ2-2, with 9 bases aligning to TRBD2. Germline-derived CDR1 and CDR2 are SGHAT and FQNNGV. Trimming removed 5 bases from V and 1 base from J; junction bases left unmatched: 2. The CDR3 consists of 15 residues. The CDR3 sequence: CASSLSGGNTGELFF. CDR3 DNA: TGTGCCAGCAGCCTTAGCGGGGGGAACACCGGGGAGCTGTTTTTT.

J is TRBJ2-1 and V is TRBV6-5; 7 nucleotides match TRBD1. The germline V gene has CDR1 MNHEY and CDR2 SVGAGI. The CDR3 totals 12 residues. The trim removed 5 bases at V and 12 bases at J, leaving 7 bases unmatched. This CDR3 is CASSPNRGWQFF. CDR3 DNA: TGTGCCAGCAGTCCGAACAGGGGCTGGCAGTTCTTC.

This chain connects TRBV9 to TRBJ1-2, with D possibly matching TRBD1 (5 bases). Trimming took 0 bases from V and 4 from J, leaving 10 bases between them. The CDR3 totals 14 residues. Germline V gene sequence: CDR1 SGDLS, CDR2 YYNGEE. CDR3: CASSVGGSTYGYTF. The CDR3 nucleotides are TGTGCCAGCAGCGTAGGGGGCAGCACCTATGGCTACACCTTC.

The chain combines TRBV18 with TRBJ2-7; perhaps TRBD1 as D (6 bases). The germline V gene encodes CDR1 KGHSH and CDR2 LQKENI. Trimming stripped 3 bases from V and 5 bases from J, with 20 bases between. There are 16 residues in the CDR3. CDR3 region: CASSPLRQAGSHEQYF. Here the CDR3 DNA reads TGTGCCAGCTCACCTCTTCGACAGGCTGGGTCCCACGAGCAGTACTTC.

This chain joins TRBV5-4 and TRBJ1-2, with a weak D call TRBD1 (5 bases). With 7 bases removed from V and 4 bases from J, the gap between germline ends came to 11 bases. The CDR3 totals 12 residues. The germline gives CDR1 SGHNT, CDR2 YYREEE (reference sequence). CDR3 protein: CASSGGGYGYTF. The CDR3 DNA reads TGTGCCAGCTCCGGGGGGGGCTATGGCTACACCTTC.

The chain couples TRBV18 to TRBJ1-5, with D perhaps TRBD1 (5 bases). CDR3 length: 15 amino acids. The V end was cut by 2 bases, the J end by 2 bases, with 10 bases between. In germline, CDR1 is KGHSH, CDR2 LQKENI. The CDR3 spells CASSPWGVGNQPQHF. The CDR3 nucleotides are TGTGCCAGCTCACCATGGGGGGTCGGCAATCAGCCCCAGCATTTT.

This clone came up a few times. The genes are TRBV10-1 and TRBJ1-2; 7 bases are shared with TRBD1. CDR1 and CDR2 (germline): WNHNN, SYGVQD (reference sequence). The CDR3 totals 14 residues. Trimming removed 4 bases from V and 8 bases from J; junction bases left unmatched: 10. The CDR3: CASSGSPQGDGYTF. The DNA for the CDR3 is TGCGCCAGCAGTGGCAGCCCTCAGGGGGACGGCTACACCTTC.

The V gene is TRBV7-8, the J gene TRBJ2-3; 11 bases map to TRBD2. CDR3 length: 16 residues. The trim removed 1 base at V and 5 bases at J, leaving 5 bases unmatched. Germline V lookup: CDR1 SGHVS, CDR2 FQNEAQ. The CDR3 bases are TGTGCCAGCAGCTTAGTAGCGGGGGGGCAAAGAGATACGCAGTATTTT. Translation: CASSLVAGGQRDTQYF.